This paragraph covers one TCR beta chain sequence. The sample originates from a study of cytomegalovirus exposure and HLA in healthy donors. This CDR3 spans 13 amino acids. The V gene lost 2 bases and the J gene lost 3 bases, with 8 bases spanning the gap. The germline CDR1 and CDR2 sequences are GTSNPN and SVGIG (reference sequence). PCR primers comprised 60 Vbeta and 13 Jbeta primers. TCRdb keeps only in-frame clones here, not all; method: immunoSEQ multiplex PCR. Of 150,000 to 160,000 clones in the sample, about 70% were seen once. This chain uses TRBV30 with TRBJ1-5; D is undetermined. This TCR came from a man younger than 30 in good health and CMV-seronegative. The sequencing sample was made of PBMCs. The CDR3 spells CAWSSGFNQPQHF. DNA for the CDR3: TGTGCCTGGAGTTCGGGGTTCAATCAGCCCCAGCATTTT.